These T cell receptor beta chains were read from a single sample in a study of blood T cell repertoires in COVID-19. Profiled with immunoSEQ multiplex PCR; TCRdb holds only in-frame clones, not every one. The sample lists under 150,000 clones; 70% to 90% were seen once. The sequenced sample consisted of peripheral blood. Receptor source: a human donor in a cohort sampled during active COVID-19. Each CDR3 is given with its conserved first and last residue. Each record gives: V gene, J gene, D gene, clone size, CDR3 DNA, CDR3 protein. A D gene is named only where the DNA matches it firmly. The size entry is marked missing in some rows and otherwise reads once, few, many or a size class.

V: TRBV10-3; J: TRBJ2-1; D: .; size: .; DNA: TGTGCCATCACCGGCGGGCTAGCGAACAATGAGCAGTTCTTC; CDR3: CAITGGLANNEQFF
V: TRBV2; J: TRBJ2-5; D: TRBD1; size: .; DNA: TGTGCCAGCAGTGCAGGGGGTCGAGAGACCCAGTACTTC; CDR3: CASSAGGRETQYF
V: TRBV30; J: TRBJ2-7; D: TRBD2; size: few; DNA: TGTGCCTGGAGTGAGAGGGGGCTAGCGGGGGTCTACGAGCAGTACTTC; CDR3: CAWSERGLAGVYEQYF
V: TRBV3-1/TRBV3-2; J: TRBJ1-2; D: TRBD1; size: .; DNA: TGTGCCAGCAGCCAAGGAGTGGGACAGGGGGCTGGCTACACCTTC; CDR3: CASSQGVGQGAGYTF
V: TRBV29-1; J: TRBJ2-7; D: .; size: .; DNA: TGCAGCGTCCGGACAGACTACGAGCAGTACTTC; CDR3: CSVRTDYEQYF
V: TRBV11-2; J: TRBJ2-1; D: TRBD1; size: .; DNA: TGTGCCAGCAGCACACAGGGGCCCAATGAGCAGTTCTTC; CDR3: CASSTQGPNEQFF
V: TRBV6-2/TRBV6-3; J: TRBJ2-3; D: TRBD2; size: .; DNA: TGTGCCAGCAGTTACCCTTACGGTAGCGGGGGGGTTGCTGGAGATACGCAGTATTTT; CDR3: CASSYPYGSGGVAGDTQYF
V: TRBV19; J: TRBJ2-5; D: .; size: .; DNA: TGTGCCAGCAAAAGGGGCGGTGAAGAGACCCAGTACTTC; CDR3: CASKRGGEETQYF
V: TRBV29-1; J: TRBJ1-2; D: TRBD1; size: .; DNA: TGCAGCGTTGAAGAATACAGGGGGCTAAGGGCTAACTATGGCTACACCTTC; CDR3: CSVEEYRGLRANYGYTF
V: TRBV5-1; J: TRBJ2-7; D: TRBD1; size: .; DNA: TGCGCCAGCAGCCCAACCCCCGGGACAGGGGACCTCTTCCTCGAGCAGTACTTC; CDR3: CASSPTPGTGDLFLEQYF
V: TRBV5-1; J: TRBJ2-3; D: .; size: .; DNA: TGCGCCAGCAGCTCCGTAACTAGCACAGATACGCAGTATTTT; CDR3: CASSSVTSTDTQYF
V: TRBV12-5; J: TRBJ1-1; D: .; size: .; DNA: TGTGCTAGTGCCGGGAGGGGGGGCACTGAAGCTTTCTTT; CDR3: CASAGRGGTEAFF
V: TRBV2; J: TRBJ2-3; D: TRBD2; size: few; DNA: TGTGCCAGCAGTGCCCGGACTAGCGGGGGCACAGATACGCAGTATTTT; CDR3: CASSARTSGGTDTQYF
V: TRBV6-5; J: TRBJ1-5; D: TRBD1; size: .; DNA: TGTGCCAGCAGTACCGGGACAGGCGCCGATCAGCCCCAGCATTTT; CDR3: CASSTGTGADQPQHF
V: TRBV5-1; J: TRBJ1-4; D: TRBD1; size: .; DNA: TGCGCCAGCAGCTTGGGGTGGAACAGGGGAAATGAAAAACTGTTTTTT; CDR3: CASSLGWNRGNEKLFF
V: TRBV4-1; J: TRBJ2-7; D: TRBD2; size: .; DNA: TGCGCCAGCAGCCAAATAGCGGGGGGGCCCCTCGAGCAGTACTTC; CDR3: CASSQIAGGPLEQYF
V: TRBV3-1/TRBV3-2; J: TRBJ1-2; D: .; size: .; DNA: TGTGCCAGCAGCCAAGATCTAGCCTATGGCTACACCTTC; CDR3: CASSQDLAYGYTF
V: TRBV5-1; J: TRBJ1-1; D: .; size: once; DNA: TGCGCCAGCAGCGCCACAGGGATCCGGAACACTGAAGCTTTCTTT; CDR3: CASSATGIRNTEAFF
V: TRBV6-5; J: TRBJ1-2; D: .; size: .; DNA: TGTGCCAGCAGGAAACTAAATGGCTACACCTTC; CDR3: CASRKLNGYTF
V: TRBV3-1/TRBV3-2; J: TRBJ2-1; D: TRBD1; size: .; DNA: TGTGCCAGCAATCCCGGGACAGGGGGCTACAATGAGCAGTTCTTC; CDR3: CASNPGTGGYNEQFF
V: TRBV5-5; J: TRBJ1-3; D: TRBD1; size: .; DNA: TGTGCCAGCAGGCCCGGGACAGGGTCTGGAAACACCATATATTTT; CDR3: CASRPGTGSGNTIYF
V: TRBV5-1; J: TRBJ1-2; D: .; size: .; DNA: TGCGCCAGCAGCGTAGACCCGGGAGAGCGTGGCTACACCTTC; CDR3: CASSVDPGERGYTF
V: TRBV6-6; J: TRBJ1-6; D: .; size: .; DNA: TGTGCCAGCAGGCCATCCAGGGGTTCACCCCTCCACTTT; CDR3: CASRPSRGSPLHF
V: TRBV30; J: TRBJ1-5; D: .; size: .; DNA: TGTGCCTGGAGTCCCACGGGGATTGGAATACATAGCAATCAGCCCCAGCATTTT; CDR3: CAWSPTGIGIHSNQPQHF